This TCR beta chain was recorded in a study of Ad26.COV2.S vaccination and SARS-CoV-2 variants (dated by TCRdb to the early 2020s). Broadly, across the study: Donors in the vaccine arm were drawn from COV1001, a multicentre, randomized, double-blind, placebo-controlled phase I-IIa trial testing Ad26.COV2.S in healthy adults. Ad26.COV2.S was administered intramuscularly at 5 x 10^10 or 1 x 10^11 viral particles, either as a single shot or as two shots given 56 days apart. TCRbeta repertoire sequencing served as the tool for gauging how specific and how broad the SARS-CoV-2-reactive T cell receptors were following Ad26.COV2.S vaccination. The TCR-sequenced set comprised approximately 32 samples: some 20 Ad26.COV2.S vaccine recipients, 5 placebo recipients and 8 SARS-CoV-2 convalescent individuals. Participants in the trial were split at random into five groups of five each, receiving low-dose or high-dose Ad26.COV2.S once or twice, or else placebo on both occasions. Throughout the experiments and outcome assessment, investigators stayed blinded to trial group allocation.

Per the publication, the treatment or condition label means: over 15 received Ad26.COV2.S at low or high dose, single or two shots; about five received placebo; per-sample allocation not given. Repertoires of vaccine and placebo recipients were sequenced from samples taken on day 63 after the first injection. Cohort 1b enrolled around 24 adults aged 18-55 years at a single site in Boston, USA, between 29 July and 7 August 2020. Ad26.COV2.S was a replication-incompetent adenovirus type 26 vector expressing a prefusion-stabilized SARS-CoV-2 spike protein from the original Wuhan strain. Results the study describes overall, beyond this receptor: Ad26.COV2.S recipients had higher spike-specific TCR breadth than placebo recipients (P = 0.0014). The authors noted that total T cell responses may have been underestimated by the TCR breadth and depth analyses. Comparing responses between vaccine doses or regimens was not something the study was powered to do. Vaccine and placebo recipients had comparable non-spike TCR breadth, which fits with the vaccine containing only spike. After vaccination, spike-specific CD8+ and CD4+ T cell responses were reported to show substantial breadth.

As concerns this clone: The clone's antigen remains unknown. Base qualities are not at hand, and no much larger clone is one base apart.

The immunoSEQ Assay was the method used to sequence TCRbeta CDR3 regions. After extraction, genomic DNA underwent amplification by bias-controlled multiplex PCR, followed by high-throughput sequencing. The study's own analysis went as follows. To quantify the absolute abundance of each unique TCRbeta CDR3 region, sequences were collapsed and filtered. T cell fraction was estimated by normalizing TCRbeta template counts to usable DNA, which was measured by amplifying reference genes present in all nucleated cells. Repertoire TCRs were annotated as SARS-CoV-2-specific by exact matching of V gene, CDR3 amino acid sequence and J gene to a known reactive TCR set. The reference SARS-CoV-2 TCR set was derived from MIRA and filtered for enrichment in COVID-19-positive ImmuneCODE repertoires, a step that removed public or cross-reactive TCRs. Drawing on the MIRA antigens, annotated TCRs were analysed further at the level of specific ORF or position within ORF. Depth was the summed frequency of annotated unique rearrangements, while breadth was defined as annotated unique rearrangements over total unique productive rearrangements. TCR breadth was compared between groups using two-sided Wilcoxon rank-sum tests. TCRdb carries this immuneACCESS record with in-frame sequences only. Its versions omit some clonotypes, under half of them owing to an unresolved V gene in the studies checked, with the rest unexplained. The V and J calls and clone size were taken over from that table, and D and trimming were inferred from the DNA. Across this sample there are about half a million clones, with around 89% seen only once. The biggest ten clones account for around 1.8% of the sample.

The CDR3 spans 14 residues, from the cysteine through the phenylalanine. Only CDR3 DNA is held: 42 bases, read in frame from base 1. From the germline V gene, CDR1 is MNHEY and CDR2 is SVGAGI. Unmatched junction bases come to 6, with V trimmed by 4 bases and J by 4 bases. This chain is built from TRBV6-5 and TRBJ1-1; a stretch of 7 junction bases matches TRBD1. The sample in question was peripheral blood, obtained in a trial of Ad26.COV2.S vaccine versus placebo. The sequence came from a person aged 18-60 years who received the Ad26.COV2.S COVID-19 vaccine or a placebo. CDR3 region: CASSFRQGGTEAFF. The base sequence is TGTGCCAGCAGTTTCCGACAGGGAGGCACTGAAGCTTTCTTT.